These 4 T cell receptor beta chains originate from one sample sequenced in a study of cytomegalovirus exposure and HLA in healthy donors. The PCR ran on 60 Vbeta and 13 Jbeta primers. Sequencing was performed with immunoSEQ multiplex PCR; in TCRdb, only in-frame clones are kept and a portion is missing. Of 250,000 to 300,000 clones in the sample, about nine tenths were seen once. The sequencing input was PBMCs. The receptors shown here come from a girl aged 2-15 years in good health and CMV-seronegative.

V is TRBV25-1 and J is TRBJ1-1; a weak D match, TRBD1 (5 bases). The CDR3 runs 15 residues. Trimming left V 1 base short and J 1 base short, with 10 bases between. Germline-derived CDR1 and CDR2 are MGHDK and SYGVNS. The CDR3 coding sequence is TGTGCCAGCAGTGAATTGACAGCAAAGAACACTGAAGCTTTCTTT. This sequence encodes CASSELTAKNTEAFF.

V is TRBV5-1 and J is TRBJ2-7; 8 nucleotides line up with TRBD2. The CDR3 covers 16 residues. Unmatched junction bases numbered 8, after V lost 3 bases and J lost 0 bases. CDR1 SGHRS and CDR2 YFSETQ come from the germline V gene. The CDR3 region has the DNA TGCGCCAGCAGCTGGGCCCCTAGCGGGCCCTCCTACGAGCAGTACTTC. It encodes CASSWAPSGPSYEQYF. Full variable domain (rest looked up from reference TRBV5-1 and TRBJ2-7): KAGVTQTPRYLIKTRGQQVTLSCSPISGHRSVSWYQQTPGQGLQFLFEYFSETQRNKGNFPGRFSGRQFSNSRSEMNVSTLELGDSALYLCASSWAPSGPSYEQYFGPGTRLTVT.

The chain combines TRBV5-6 with TRBJ2-7; D possibly corresponds to TRBD1 (6 bases). Deletions cut 7 bases from V and 0 bases from J, with 14 bases between. Germline lookup yields CDR1 SGHDT and CDR2 YYEEEE. The CDR3 has 14 residues. The CDR3 sequence is CASQITGSSYEQYF. For the CDR3, the DNA is TGTGCCAGCCAAATAACAGGGAGCTCCTACGAGCAGTACTTC.

The chain employs TRBV6-1 and TRBJ1-1; 10 nucleotides line up with TRBD1. The CDR3 loop spans 15 amino acids. V trimming: 7 bases; J trimming: 4 bases; junction bases outside the gene matches: 9. CDR1 is MNHNS, CDR2 SASEGT, per germline. Here the CDR3 DNA reads TGTGCCAGCACTGGGACAGGGGTGCGTGGCACTGAAGCTTTCTTT. Translation gives CASTGTGVRGTEAFF.